Listed here is a single TCR beta chain. Its matching antigen is unknown. These data belong to a study of beta chain features in type 1 diabetes. In the study overall: Cell yields, gender and age were comparable in patients and healthy donors. All of the samples together had 85 million to 140 million sorted cells examined.

Whole-study findings and limits: TCRB CDR3 length was moderately but significantly reduced in all four CD4+ subsets of Type 1 diabetes patients.

This CDR3 contains 14 residues. The V and J ends lost 2 bases and 2 bases, in that order; junction bases with no gene match: 1. Germline CDR1 and CDR2: SGDLS and YYNGEE. The investigators reverse transcribed all of the isolated RNA, so they sequenced expressed TCRB transcripts. Mean read depth for naive, central memory and regulatory T cell samples was 3 million to 4.5 million reads. The protocol was immunoSEQ multiplex PCR, while the TCRdb copy is restricted to in-frame clones and leaves out a portion. Of some 52,000 clones listed, around 40% are singletons. The sequence came from a man younger than 45 with type 1 diabetes. The sample was Tregs from blood. The chain carries TRBV9 and TRBJ2-1; 7 positions match TRBD2. In nucleotides, the CDR3 is TGTGCCAGCAGCGTGGGAGGGCCCTACAATGAGCAGTTCTTC. Translating it yields CASSVGGPYNEQFF.